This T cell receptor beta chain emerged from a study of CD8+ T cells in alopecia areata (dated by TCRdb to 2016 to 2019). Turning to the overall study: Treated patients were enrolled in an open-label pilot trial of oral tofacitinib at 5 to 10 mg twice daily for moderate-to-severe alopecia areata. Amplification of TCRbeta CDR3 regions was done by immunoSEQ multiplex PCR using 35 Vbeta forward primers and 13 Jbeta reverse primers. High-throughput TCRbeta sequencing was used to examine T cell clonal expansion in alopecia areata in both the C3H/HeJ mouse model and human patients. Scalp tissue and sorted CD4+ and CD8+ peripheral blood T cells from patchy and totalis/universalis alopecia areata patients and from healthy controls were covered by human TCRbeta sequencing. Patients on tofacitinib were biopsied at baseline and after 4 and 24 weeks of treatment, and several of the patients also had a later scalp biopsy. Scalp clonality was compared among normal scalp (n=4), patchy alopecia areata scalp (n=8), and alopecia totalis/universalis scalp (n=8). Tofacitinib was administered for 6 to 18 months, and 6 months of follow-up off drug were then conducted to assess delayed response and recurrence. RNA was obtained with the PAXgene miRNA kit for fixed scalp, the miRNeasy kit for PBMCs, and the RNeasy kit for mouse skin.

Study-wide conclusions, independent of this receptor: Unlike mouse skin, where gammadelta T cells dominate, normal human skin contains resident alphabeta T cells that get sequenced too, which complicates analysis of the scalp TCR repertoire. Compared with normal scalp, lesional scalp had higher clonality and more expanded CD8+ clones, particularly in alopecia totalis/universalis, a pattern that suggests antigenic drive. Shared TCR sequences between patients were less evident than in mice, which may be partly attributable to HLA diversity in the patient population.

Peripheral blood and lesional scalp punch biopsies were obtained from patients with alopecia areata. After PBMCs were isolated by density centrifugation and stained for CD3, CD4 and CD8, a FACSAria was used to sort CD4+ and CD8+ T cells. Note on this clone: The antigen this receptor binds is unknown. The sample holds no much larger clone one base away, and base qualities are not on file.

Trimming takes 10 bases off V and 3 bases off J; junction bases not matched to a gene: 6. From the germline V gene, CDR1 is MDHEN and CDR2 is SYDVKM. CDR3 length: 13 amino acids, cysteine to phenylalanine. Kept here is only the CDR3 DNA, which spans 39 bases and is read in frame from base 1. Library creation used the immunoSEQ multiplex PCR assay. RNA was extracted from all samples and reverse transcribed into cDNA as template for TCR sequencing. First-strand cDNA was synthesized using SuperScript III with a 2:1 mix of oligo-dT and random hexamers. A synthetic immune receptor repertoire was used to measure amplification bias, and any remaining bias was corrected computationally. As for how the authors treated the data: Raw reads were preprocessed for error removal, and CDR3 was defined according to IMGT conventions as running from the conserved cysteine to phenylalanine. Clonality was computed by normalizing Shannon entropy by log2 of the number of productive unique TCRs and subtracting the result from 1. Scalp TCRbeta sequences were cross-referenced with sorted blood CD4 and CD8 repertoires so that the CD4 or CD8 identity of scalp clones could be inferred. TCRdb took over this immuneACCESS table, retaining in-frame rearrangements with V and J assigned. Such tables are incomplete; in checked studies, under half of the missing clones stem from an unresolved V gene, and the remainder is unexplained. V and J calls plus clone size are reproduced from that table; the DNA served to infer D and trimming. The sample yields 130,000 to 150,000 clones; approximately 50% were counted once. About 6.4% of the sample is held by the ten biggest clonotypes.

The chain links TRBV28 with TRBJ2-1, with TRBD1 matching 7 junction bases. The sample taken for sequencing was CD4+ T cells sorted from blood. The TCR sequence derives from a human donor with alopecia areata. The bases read TGTGCCACCATCCCAGGGGGCTACAATGAGCAGTTCTTC. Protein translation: CATIPGGYNEQFF.